The 19 T cell receptor beta chains below all came from one sample that was sequenced in a study of control samples from healthy donors and cancer patients. Some clones are missing from TCRdb's copy, which holds only in-frame ones; the method was immunoSEQ multiplex PCR. The repertoire holds 150,000 to 200,000 clones, with 93% as singletons. The sample comprised blood. The receptors shown here come from a woman in her sixties in good health.

V and J are TRBV7-3 and TRBJ2-5, with 7 bases identical to TRBD1. This CDR3 comprises 13 residues. Germline V CDR1 and CDR2: SGHTA, FQGTGA. Unmatched junction bases numbered 5, after V lost 5 bases and J lost 5 bases. This CDR3 is CASSVDRVETQYF. In nucleotides, the CDR3 is TGTGCCAGCAGCGTAGACAGGGTTGAGACCCAGTACTTC.

This clone was observed a single time. The chain is built from TRBV6-5 and TRBJ1-1; no definite D call. The V gene's germline CDR1 is MNHEY and CDR2 SVGAGI. The CDR3 totals 14 residues. V was shortened by 2 bases and J by 0 bases, with 7 bases between the two germline ends. The chain's CDR3 is CASSYGRMNTEAFF. CDR3 bases: TGTGCCAGCAGTTACGGTCGGATGAACACTGAAGCTTTCTTT.

The rearrangement joins TRBV7-8 to TRBJ1-6, with a weak D call TRBD1 (6 bases). Germline V lookup: CDR1 SGHVS, CDR2 FQNEAQ. The CDR3 is 17 amino acids. V was shortened by 3 bases and J by 3 bases, with 15 bases between the two germline ends. The CDR3 region is CASSFTGTTLYNSPLHF. The CDR3 nucleotides are TGTGCCAGCAGCTTCACAGGGACTACCCTCTATAATTCACCCCTCCACTTT.

This rearrangement joins TRBV6-6 to TRBJ1-5; D not resolved. The CDR3 runs to 12 residues. V lost 6 bases to trimming and J lost 3 bases, with 6 bases between them. CDR1 MNHNY and CDR2 SVGAGI come from the germline V gene (reference sequence). The CDR3 reads CASRSDNQPQHF. CDR3 nucleotides: TGTGCCAGCAGGTCCGACAATCAGCCCCAGCATTTT.

This chain joins TRBV19 and TRBJ2-5, with D possibly TRBD2 on 5 matching bases. The CDR3 spans 14 residues. Trimming removed 7 bases at V and 5 bases at J, with 17 bases between. Germline CDR1 and CDR2: LNHDA and SQIVND (reference sequence). CDR3 sequence: CASKRALGYETQYF. Written as DNA, the CDR3 is TGTGCCAGTAAGAGGGCCTTAGGGTATGAGACCCAGTACTTC.

The chain couples TRBV7-2 to TRBJ2-1; D possibly corresponds to TRBD1 (5 bases). CDR3 size: 11 residues. Germline V gene lookup returns CDR1 SGHTA and CDR2 FQGNSA. Trimming took 6 bases from V and 11 from J, leaving 11 bases between them. The CDR3 bases are TGTGCCAGCAGTTCCTCAGGGCAGCAGTTCTTC. It encodes CASSSSGQQFF.

This clone was detected only once. The chain is built from TRBV13 and TRBJ2-5; D ambiguous. V lost 5 bases and J 5 bases, leaving 15 bases between the germline ends. The germline gives CDR1 PRHDT, CDR2 FYEKMQ (reference sequence). The CDR3 sequence is 14 residues long. CDR3 in DNA: TGTGCCAGCAGCAGAAACCCGGTTGGTGAGACCCAGTACTTC. It yields the protein CASSRNPVGETQYF.

This chain connects TRBV4-3 to TRBJ2-1; no firm D call. The CDR3 spans 15 residues. CDR1 is LGHNA, CDR2 YSLEER, per germline. V shed 6 bases and J shed 6 bases, with 18 bases lying between them. CDR3 in DNA: TGCGCCAGCAGGCGCAATATGTGGCTTGGCAATGAGCAGTTCTTC. Residues: CASRRNMWLGNEQFF.

The chain employs TRBV4-3 and TRBJ2-2; 10 bases are a match to TRBD2. J gave up 7 bases and V 1 base, and 9 bases lay outside the gene matches. The V gene's germline CDR1 is LGHNA and CDR2 YSLEER. The CDR3 is made up of 17 amino acids. The CDR3: CASSQVHGTSVVGELFF. For the CDR3, the DNA is TGCGCCAGCAGCCAAGTTCACGGGACTAGCGTCGTCGGGGAGCTGTTTTTT.

DNA of the CDR3: TGTGCCAGCAGTGAAGGTTTAAGTTTCAGCGTCTACACCTTC. It encodes CASSEGLSFSVYTF. The chain uses TRBV2 and TRBJ1-2; D not certain. Trimming removed 1 base at V and 10 bases at J, with 16 bases between. Germline loops: CDR1 SNHLY, CDR2 FYNNEI. CDR3 length: 14 amino acids.

J is TRBJ1-3 and V is TRBV11-2, with 7 bases matching TRBD1. The CDR3 has 16 amino acids. CDR1 and CDR2 from the germline V gene are SGHAT and FQNNGV. V shed 5 bases and J 5 bases; nucleotides not matched to a gene: 12. CDR3 amino acids: CASSLPIGGGRNTIYF. CDR3 nucleotide sequence: TGTGCCAGCAGCCTACCCATTGGAGGGGGCAGAAACACCATATATTTT. Full variable domain (missing parts from reference TRBV11-2 and TRBJ1-3): EAGVAQSPRYKIIEKRQSVAFWCNPISGHATLYWYQQILGQGPKLLIQFQNNGVVDDSQLPKDRFSAERLKGVDSTLKIQPAKLEDSAVYLCASSLPIGGGRNTIYFGEGSWLTVV.

The chain joins TRBV12-3 or TRBV12-4 to TRBJ1-2; a possible D gene is TRBD1 (5 bases). Trimming stripped 4 bases from V and 8 bases from J, with 11 bases between. The CDR3 contains 12 residues. The CDR3 loop is CASSSRRDGYTF. As DNA, the CDR3 is TGTGCCAGCAGTTCAAGGAGGGACGGCTACACCTTC.

The rearrangement joins TRBV6-6 to TRBJ1-2; a possible D gene is TRBD1 (5 bases). The CDR3 sequence is 14 residues long. V shed 0 bases and J shed 3 bases, with 8 bases lying between them. CDR1 MNHNY and CDR2 SVGAGI come from the germline V gene (reference sequence). CDR3 coding DNA: TGTGCCAGCAGTTACTCAGAGACAGACTATGGCTACACCTTC. Amino acids: CASSYSETDYGYTF.

This chain links TRBV7-8 with TRBJ2-5; the D gene could be TRBD1 or TRBD2 (6 bases each). The germline V and J ends were trimmed by 4 bases and 1 base, with 13 bases remaining between them. This CDR3 spans 15 amino acids. Germline V gene lookup returns CDR1 SGHVS and CDR2 FQNEAQ. The CDR3 loop reads CASSSQGSGQETQYF. The CDR3 coding sequence is TGTGCCAGCAGCTCACAGGGTAGCGGCCAAGAGACCCAGTACTTC.

This clone was counted a single time. The V and J genes are TRBV7-6 and TRBJ1-2, with D possibly matching TRBD1 (5 bases). Germline V gives CDR1 SGHVS, CDR2 FNYEAQ. V lost 1 base to trimming and J lost 4 bases, with 13 bases between them. The CDR3 consists of 15 residues. CDR3 residues: CASSLVWDHPYGYTF. The CDR3 DNA is TGTGCCAGCAGCTTAGTGTGGGACCACCCCTATGGCTACACCTTC.

The CDR3 DNA is TGTGCCAGCAGCCCAGGACAGGCCCCGGAATCGCCCCTCCACTTT. Residues: CASSPGQAPESPLHF. The V call is TRBV7-2, the J call TRBJ1-6; TRBD1 agrees at 7 bases. Germline V gene data show CDR1 as SGHTA and CDR2 as FQGNSA. The CDR3 is made up of 15 amino acids. V gave up 5 bases and J gave up 13 bases; unmatched junction bases: 14.

V gene TRBV10-1 combines with J gene TRBJ2-3, with TRBD2 matching over 10 bases. The V and J ends lost 6 bases and 11 bases, in that order; junction bases with no gene match: 11. This CDR3 contains 14 residues. Germline loops: CDR1 WNHNN, CDR2 SYGVQD (reference sequence). The CDR3: CASRIAGGLPRQYF. The CDR3 coding sequence is TGCGCCAGCAGGATAGCGGGGGGCCTACCTAGGCAGTATTTT.

V and J are TRBV10-2 and TRBJ1-3, with 7 bases fitting TRBD1. The V gene end was trimmed by 4 bases and the J gene end by 5 bases; junction bases not matched to a gene: 5. The CDR3 covers 14 residues. Germline V gene data show CDR1 as WSHSY and CDR2 as SAAADI. The CDR3 DNA follows: TGCGCCAGCAGTGCGGGCAGGGGGAGAAACACCATATATTTT. Residues: CASSAGRGRNTIYF.

This chain links TRBV7-6 with TRBJ2-1; 9 bases fit TRBD1. Germline V CDR1 and CDR2: SGHVS, FNYEAQ. The CDR3 sequence is 17 residues long. Unmatched junction bases numbered 8, after V lost 5 bases and J lost 0 bases. This CDR3 is CASSPKTGGVSYNEQFF. CDR3 bases: TGTGCCAGCAGCCCCAAGACAGGGGGGGTCTCCTACAATGAGCAGTTCTTC.